These T cell receptor beta chains were read from a single sample in a study of blood T cells in healthy people across ages. One entry per CDR3 protein results from TCRdb running MiXCR on the 5' RACE reads. The data show 650,000 to 950,000 distinct CDR3 sequences, around two fifths seen once. Sequences were obtained from blood. The receptors originated from a man in his sixties in good health. The CDR3 runs from the conserved cysteine through the conserved F or W.

TRBV7-9	TRBJ2-3	CASSLGGVTDTQYF
TRBV7-2	TRBJ1-1	CASTPGARRGTEAFF
TRBV7-9	TRBJ2-5	CASSFAGGKDNEQYF
TRBV7-3	TRBJ2-4	CASSPTAAGICEQYF
TRBV3-1	TRBJ2-7	CASSQAPGTGVSYEQYF
TRBV5-1	TRBJ1-2	CASRTGTDNGYTF
TRBV24-1	TRBJ1-2	CATSAGPLYGYTF
TRBV4-3	TRBJ2-1	CASSQDRTGLQFF
TRBV15	TRBJ2-1	CATSRVQEGVNEQFF
TRBV3-1	TRBJ2-7	CASSQLAGGLSYEQYF
TRBV2	TRBJ2-2	CASRAGGGNTGELFF
TRBV4-1	TRBJ1-6	CASSQPQGLENSPLHF
TRBV4-3	TRBJ2-4	CASSQGEGTGGNQYF
TRBV4-3	TRBJ2-3	CASSQGAGAASTDTQYF
TRBV4-3	TRBJ2-7	CASSAGPSYEQYF